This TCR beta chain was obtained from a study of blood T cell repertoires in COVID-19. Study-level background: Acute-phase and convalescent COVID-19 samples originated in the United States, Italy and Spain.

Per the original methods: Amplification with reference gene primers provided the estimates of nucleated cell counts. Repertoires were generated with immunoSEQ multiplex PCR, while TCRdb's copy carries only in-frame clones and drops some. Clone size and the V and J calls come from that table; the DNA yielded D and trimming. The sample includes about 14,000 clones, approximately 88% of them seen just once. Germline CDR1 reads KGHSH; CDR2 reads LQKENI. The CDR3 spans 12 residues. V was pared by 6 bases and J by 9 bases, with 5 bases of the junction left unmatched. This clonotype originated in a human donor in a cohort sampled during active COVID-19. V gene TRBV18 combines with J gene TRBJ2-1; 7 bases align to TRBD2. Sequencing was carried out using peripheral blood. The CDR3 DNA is TGTGCCAGCTCCCCGACTAGCATTGAGCAGTTCTTC. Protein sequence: CASSPTSIEQFF.